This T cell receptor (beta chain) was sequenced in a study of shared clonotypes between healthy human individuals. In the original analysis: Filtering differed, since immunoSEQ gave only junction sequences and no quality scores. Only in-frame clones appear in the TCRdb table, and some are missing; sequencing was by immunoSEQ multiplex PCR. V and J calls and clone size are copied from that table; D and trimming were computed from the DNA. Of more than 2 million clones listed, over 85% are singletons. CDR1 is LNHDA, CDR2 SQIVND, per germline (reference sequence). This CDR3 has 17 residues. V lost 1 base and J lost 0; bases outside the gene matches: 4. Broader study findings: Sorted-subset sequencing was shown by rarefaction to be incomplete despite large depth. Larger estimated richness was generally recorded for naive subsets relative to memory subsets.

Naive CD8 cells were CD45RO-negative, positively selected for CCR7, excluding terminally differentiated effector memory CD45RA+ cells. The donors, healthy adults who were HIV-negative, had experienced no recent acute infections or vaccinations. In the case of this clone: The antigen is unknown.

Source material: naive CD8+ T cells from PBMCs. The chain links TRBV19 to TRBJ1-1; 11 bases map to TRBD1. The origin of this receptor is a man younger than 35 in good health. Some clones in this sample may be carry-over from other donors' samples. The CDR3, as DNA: TGTGCCAGTAGTATAGTCCGGGACAGGGGGGTGAACACTGAAGCTTTCTTT. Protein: CASSIVRDRGVNTEAFF.